A selection of T cell receptor beta chains follows, all from one sample in a study of CD8 T cells in ankylosing spondylitis. Via MiXCR, TCRdb re-called the 5' RACE reads, giving one row per CDR3 protein. The sample shows about 24,000 distinct CDR3 sequences, about a sixth of them seen only once. Specimen: blood. Receptor source: a male donor with ankylosing spondylitis or in good health (not recorded which). Each CDR3 is given with its conserved first and last residue. A D gene is named only where the DNA matches it firmly. Size values are once, few and many counts, or a class for expanded clones, and some rows have none.

d_call	clone_size	v_call	cdr3_length	j_call	cdr3_nt	cdr3_aa
TRBD2	.	TRBV4-1	14	TRBJ2-1	TGCGCCAGCAGATCTAGCGGGCGATACAATGAGCAGTTCTTC	CASRSSGRYNEQFF
.	.	TRBV20-1	15	TRBJ1-6	TGCAGTGCTAGAGAGGGAGGGGTTTATAATTCACCCCTCCACTTT	CSAREGGVYNSPLHF
.	.	TRBV6-1	12	TRBJ1-1	TGTGCCAGCAGGGGGGGGAACACTGAAGCTTTCTTT	CASRGGNTEAFF
TRBD2	.	TRBV30	13	TRBJ2-3	TGTGCCTTCAGCGGGAGGGCGGGGTATACGCAGTATTTT	CAFSGRAGYTQYF
TRBD2	.	TRBV5-1	16	TRBJ2-7	TGCGCCAGCAGCTGGAGGCCTAGCGGAAGTACCTACGAGCAGTACTTC	CASSWRPSGSTYEQYF
.	.	TRBV5-1	13	TRBJ1-1	TGCGCCAGCAGCTTTGCGGGGTCCACTGAAGCTTTCTTT	CASSFAGSTEAFF
TRBD2	few	TRBV29-1	14	TRBJ2-1	TGCAGCGTTGAGGGCAGCGGGAGGGCCAGTGAGCAGTTCTTC	CSVEGSGRASEQFF
.	many	TRBV7-2	14	TRBJ2-3	TGTGCCAGCAGCCTGGGTTCCGATGCAGATACGCAGTATTTT	CASSLGSDADTQYF
.	.	TRBV7-9	13	TRBJ1-1	TGTGCCAGCAGCTTTGACTCTTCCACTGAAGCTTTCTTT	CASSFDSSTEAFF
TRBD1	.	TRBV2	17	TRBJ1-2	TGTGCCAGCAGTGAACAACCAACAGGGGGGTCGGGGTATGGCTACACCTTC	CASSEQPTGGSGYGYTF
TRBD1	.	TRBV12-3/TRBV12-4	14	TRBJ2-7	TGTGCCAGCAGCCGGACAGGGGGGGAAATCGAGCAGTACTTC	CASSRTGGEIEQYF
TRBD2	few	TRBV5-1	16	TRBJ2-1	TGCGCCAGCAGCTTGTTAACTAGCGGGGGGGCCAATGAGCAGTTCTTC	CASSLLTSGGANEQFF
TRBD2	many	TRBV7-8	17	TRBJ2-5	TGTGCCAGCATCACAGGGACTAGCGGGCGAATACAAGAGACCCAGTACTTC	CASITGTSGRIQETQYF
.	many	TRBV7-9	14	TRBJ2-2	TGTGCCAGCAGCCCCCGTGGTTACACCGGGGAGCTGTTTTTT	CASSPRGYTGELFF
TRBD1	few	TRBV7-7	12	TRBJ1-1	TGTGCCAGCAGCCCCGGGACAGGCCCGGCTTTCTTT	CASSPGTGPAFF
TRBD2	many	TRBV9	18	TRBJ2-4	TGTGCCAGCAGCCCCGGCGGGGGGCTGACGGGTCCCAAAAACATTCAGTACTTC	CASSPGGGLTGPKNIQYF
.	.	TRBV5-1	14	TRBJ2-3	TGCGCCAGCAGCTTGGGCGGGTTCCCAGATACGCAGTATTTT	CASSLGGFPDTQYF
.	.	TRBV7-6	19	TRBJ1-4	TGTGCCAGCAGCGCCGTGTCGAGGGGCGAACCCAGCCGTAATGAAAAACTGTTTTTT	CASSAVSRGEPSRNEKLFF
.	.	TRBV5-1	12	TRBJ2-1	TGCGCCAGCAGCTTGGATACTGCGGAGCAGTTCTTC	CASSLDTAEQFF
TRBD1	.	TRBV15	15	TRBJ2-1	TGTGCCACCAGCAGAGATCGGGACAGTTACAATGAGCAGTTCTTC	CATSRDRDSYNEQFF
.	few	TRBV6-2/TRBV6-3	11	TRBJ2-1	TGTGCCAGCAGTCGAGGGGAAGAGCAGTTCTTC	CASSRGEEQFF
TRBD2	many	TRBV7-2	15	TRBJ2-1	TGTGCCAGCAGCTACCCTAGCGGGGGCCACAATGAGCAGTTCTTC	CASSYPSGGHNEQFF
.	.	TRBV12-3/TRBV12-4	13	TRBJ1-1	TGTGCCAGCAGCCTCGGACAAGTCACTGAAGCTTTCTTT	CASSLGQVTEAFF
TRBD1	many	TRBV2	14	TRBJ2-1	TGTGCCAGCAGAACAGGGACAGGGAACAATGAGCAGTTCTTC	CASRTGTGNNEQFF
.	.	TRBV2	13	TRBJ2-3	TGTGCCAGCAGCGGGAGTAGAGCAGATACGCAGTATTTT	CASSGSRADTQYF
TRBD2	.	TRBV7-9	15	TRBJ2-5	TGTGCCAGCAGCTCCAACGGGGACTACGAAGAGACCCAGTACTTC	CASSSNGDYEETQYF
TRBD2	few	TRBV20-1	15	TRBJ2-3	TGCAGTGCTAGAATCCTAGCGGGAGGCCCAGATACGCAGTATTTT	CSARILAGGPDTQYF
TRBD2	.	TRBV5-1	15	TRBJ2-2	TGCGCCAGCTCTATAACTAGCGCGACCACCGGGGAGCTGTTTTTT	CASSITSATTGELFF
TRBD2	few	TRBV6-5	12	TRBJ2-3	TGTGCCAGCAGTTACCGGGGGGGAACGCAGTATTTT	CASSYRGGTQYF
.	many	TRBV5-1	16	TRBJ2-3	TGCGCCAGCAGCTGGGGAGCTTGGGGGCAAACAGATACGCAGTATTTT	CASSWGAWGQTDTQYF
.	few	TRBV11-2	14	TRBJ2-3	TGTGCCAGCAGCCCGGACAGATTCACAGATGCGCAGTATTTT	CASSPDRFTDAQYF
TRBD2	medium-sized	TRBV12-3/TRBV12-4	15	TRBJ2-1	TGTGCCAGCAGTTCCCCTAGCGGGGGGGCCGGTGAGCAGTTCTTC	CASSSPSGGAGEQFF
.	many	TRBV7-6	14	TRBJ1-6	TGTGCCAGCAGCTTAGAGGCTCGGGGTTCACCCCTCCACTTT	CASSLEARGSPLHF
TRBD2	many	TRBV20-1	14	TRBJ2-1	TGCAGTGCTAGATCGGGACTAGCGACTAATGAGCAGTTCTTC	CSARSGLATNEQFF
TRBD1	many	TRBV3-1	15	TRBJ1-4	TGTGCCAGCAGCCCGATGGGAGACAGGGGTGAAAAACTGTTTTTT	CASSPMGDRGEKLFF
.	few	TRBV5-1	15	TRBJ2-2	TGCGCCAGCAGCTTGGTTGGGTCGAACACCGGGGAGCTGTTTTTT	CASSLVGSNTGELFF
.	few	TRBV11-3	14	TRBJ2-7	TGTGCCAGCAGCTTACACAGTTCCTCCTACGAGCAGTACTTC	CASSLHSSSYEQYF
.	few	TRBV29-1	15	TRBJ2-6	TGCAGCGTTGTAGGACAGACCTCTGGGGCCAACGTCCTGACTTTC	CSVVGQTSGANVLTF
TRBD2	.	TRBV5-1	13	TRBJ2-1	TGCGCCAGCAGCTTGACTAGCGGGAGGGAGCAGTTCTTC	CASSLTSGREQFF
TRBD2	.	TRBV20-1	14	TRBJ2-1	TGCAGTGCCTATAGCGGGAGTCAGCCCAATGAGCAGTTCTTC	CSAYSGSQPNEQFF
.	few	TRBV20-1	15	TRBJ1-1	TGCAGTGCAGGGGCCCCGAAGGCAGGGAACACTGAAGCTTTCTTT	CSAGAPKAGNTEAFF
TRBD2	many	TRBV29-1	14	TRBJ2-1	TGCAGCGTTGAAGGGGTTAGCGGGAGACCTGAGCAGTTCTTC	CSVEGVSGRPEQFF
.	few	TRBV27	14	TRBJ2-7	TGTGCCAGCAGCTCGAGCGGTAGCTCCTACGAGCAGTACTTC	CASSSSGSSYEQYF
TRBD1	few	TRBV27	16	TRBJ2-2	TGTGCCAGCAGTCTCGGACAGGGGGTGGCCACCGGGGAGCTGTTTTTT	CASSLGQGVATGELFF
.	many	TRBV24-1	13	TRBJ2-7	TGTGCCACCAGTGATTTGTGGGGTTACGAGCAGTACTTC	CATSDLWGYEQYF
.	.	TRBV7-9	13	TRBJ2-4	TGTGCCAGCAGCATCGCAGGGGGGGACATTCAGTACTTC	CASSIAGGDIQYF
.	few	TRBV28	16	TRBJ2-1	TGTGCCAGCAGAACCTCGGACAAAGTAGGCTCCAATGAGCAGTTCTTC	CASRTSDKVGSNEQFF
TRBD1	.	TRBV4-1	18	TRBJ2-2	TGCGCCAGCAGCCAATTACCCTACAGGGGCAGGAACACCGGGGAGCTGTTTTTT	CASSQLPYRGRNTGELFF
TRBD2	.	TRBV28	14	TRBJ2-3	TGTGCCCATAGCGGGAGGAGGGTGACAGATACGCAGTATTTT	CAHSGRRVTDTQYF
.	.	TRBV20-1	14	TRBJ2-2	TGCAGTGCTAGAGAGGGGATTGGCACCGGGGAGCTGTTTTTT	CSAREGIGTGELFF
TRBD2	many	TRBV28	15	TRBJ2-6	TGTGCCAGCAGACGCGGGGGCTCTGGGGCCAACGTCCTGACTTTC	CASRRGGSGANVLTF
.	few	TRBV28	12	TRBJ2-7	TGTGCCAGCAGTTTACGGACATACGAGCAGTACTTC	CASSLRTYEQYF
TRBD2	.	TRBV19	16	TRBJ2-3	TGTGCCAGTAGTGTAGCGGCGGGAGGGCCTCAGGATACGCAGTATTTT	CASSVAAGGPQDTQYF
.	many	TRBV27	16	TRBJ1-5	TGTGCCAGCAGTTTATCTGGGGGGCTGAGGAATCAGCCCCAGCATTTT	CASSLSGGLRNQPQHF
.	many	TRBV12-3/TRBV12-4	11	TRBJ2-5	TGTGCCAGCAGTACTCAAGAGACCCAGTACTTC	CASSTQETQYF
.	many	TRBV29-1	12	TRBJ1-3	TGCAGCGTTGTTGAGAGGGAGTACACCATATATTTT	CSVVEREYTIYF
.	few	TRBV29-1	13	TRBJ1-4	TGCAGCGCCCAGGGTGCAACTAATGAAAAACTGTTTTTT	CSAQGATNEKLFF
.	.	TRBV12-3/TRBV12-4	14	TRBJ2-1	TGTGCCAGCAGGATAGCAGAATCCTACAATGAGCAGTTCTTC	CASRIAESYNEQFF
.	few	TRBV27	13	TRBJ2-7	TGTGCCAGCAGTCCCTATACTGCAAGGCAGCAGTACTTC	CASSPYTARQQYF